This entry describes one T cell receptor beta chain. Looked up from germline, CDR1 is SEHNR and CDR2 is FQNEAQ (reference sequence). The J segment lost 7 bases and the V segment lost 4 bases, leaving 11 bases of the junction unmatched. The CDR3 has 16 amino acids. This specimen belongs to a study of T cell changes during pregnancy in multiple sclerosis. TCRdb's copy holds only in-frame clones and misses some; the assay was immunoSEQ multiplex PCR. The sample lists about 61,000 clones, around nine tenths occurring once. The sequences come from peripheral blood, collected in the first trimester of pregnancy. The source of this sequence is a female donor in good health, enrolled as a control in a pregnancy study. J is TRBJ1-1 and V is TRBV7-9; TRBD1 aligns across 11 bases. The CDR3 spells CASSSYMDRGLGEAFF. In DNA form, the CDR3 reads TGTGCCAGCAGCTCATATATGGACAGGGGGCTGGGTGAAGCTTTCTTT.